A single sample is the source of the 23 T cell receptor beta chains below, sequenced in a study of blood T cell repertoires in COVID-19. TCRdb's copy holds only in-frame clones and misses some; the assay was immunoSEQ multiplex PCR. The repertoire has hundreds of thousands of clones, about nine tenths of them found once; the top ten carry 2.2%. Sequenced sample: peripheral blood. Source of these receptors: a woman aged 45-65 years who had recovered from COVID-19.

This clone has more than one count but fewer than ten. J is TRBJ1-1 and V is TRBV19; D is perhaps TRBD1 (6 bases). Germline CDR1 reads LNHDA; CDR2 reads SQIVND (reference sequence). V was trimmed by 9 bases and J by 1 base, leaving 15 bases between them. The CDR3 runs to 14 residues. In DNA, the CDR3 is TGTGCCAGCAGGTATGGACAGCGGAACACTGAAGCTTTCTTT. Its translation is CASRYGQRNTEAFF.

V gene TRBV10-3 combines with J gene TRBJ2-5; TRBD2 might be the D (7 bases). The germline V gene has CDR1 ENHRY and CDR2 SYGVKD. This CDR3 is 15 amino acids long. V lost 4 bases, J lost 0 bases, and 12 bases lay in between. CDR3 sequence: CAISAGGQYQETQYF. The DNA for the CDR3 is TGTGCCATCAGTGCCGGGGGGCAATACCAAGAGACCCAGTACTTC.

In the case of this clone: Additional DNA sequences in this sample encode the identical CDR3. This chain uses TRBV10-3 with TRBJ2-7; a weak D match, TRBD2 (6 bases). The CDR3 runs to 12 residues. V lost 2 bases and J lost 7, with 9 bases in between. Germline V gene lookup returns CDR1 ENHRY and CDR2 SYGVKD. CDR3 loop: CAISEGAGEQYF. CDR3 bases: TGTGCCATCAGTGAGGGTGCGGGAGAGCAGTACTTC.

V is TRBV28 and J is TRBJ1-1, with 8 positions matching TRBD1. The CDR3 spans 15 residues. The V and J ends lost 5 bases and 1 base, in that order; junction bases with no gene match: 6. Germline-derived CDR1 and CDR2 are MDHEN and SYDVKM. CDR3 nucleotides: TGTGCCAGCAGTCCCGGGACAGGCCAGAACACTGAAGCTTTCTTT. Translation: CASSPGTGQNTEAFF.

The V gene is TRBV7-9, the J gene TRBJ2-7; tentative D call: TRBD2 (6 bases). The ends were cut back, 2 bases at V and 0 bases at J, with 14 bases in the middle. The germline V gene encodes CDR1 SEHNR and CDR2 FQNEAQ (reference sequence). The length of the CDR3 is 16 residues. Written as DNA, the CDR3 is TGTGCCAGCAGCTTACTCCGGGACTGGGGCTCCTACGAGCAGTACTTC. Its translation: CASSLLRDWGSYEQYF.

The CDR3 spells CAWKTPGGNQPQHF. The CDR3 DNA reads as TGTGCCTGGAAAACCCCGGGGGGCAATCAGCCCCAGCATTTT. The chain couples TRBV30 to TRBJ1-5, with D possibly matching TRBD1 (5 bases). The germline V gene has CDR1 GTSNPN and CDR2 SVGIG (reference sequence). The CDR3 spans 14 residues. V was cut by 4 bases and J by 2 bases, with 12 bases left in between.

This chain uses TRBV19 with TRBJ1-2; possible D gene TRBD1, 5 bases. CDR3 length equals 12 residues. The V gene lost 2 bases and the J gene lost 9 bases, with 10 bases spanning the gap. The germline CDR1 and CDR2 sequences are LNHDA and SQIVND (reference sequence). CDR3 region: CASSIKAGSYTF. The CDR3 DNA reads as TGTGCCAGTAGTATAAAGGCAGGGAGCTACACCTTC.

The gene calls are TRBV10-2 and TRBJ2-7; no firm D call. Between the trimmed V and J ends, which lost 4 bases and 3 bases, there was a span of 10 bases. This CDR3 region has 13 residues. Germline values: CDR1 WSHSY, CDR2 SAAADI. The CDR3 here is CASSAIANYEQYF. The CDR3 DNA reads as TGCGCCAGCAGTGCGATAGCTAACTACGAGCAGTACTTC.

This chain uses TRBV18 with TRBJ2-3, with unresolved D. The CDR3 is 14 amino acids. CDR1 and CDR2 from the germline V gene are KGHSH and LQKENI. V lost 6 bases, J lost 0 bases, and 10 bases lay in between. The CDR3 bases are TGTGCCAGCTCGCCAATCTCTAGCACAGATACGCAGTATTTT. Translation: CASSPISSTDTQYF. Drawing the rest from reference TRBV18 and TRBJ2-3, the complete variable domain is NAGVMQNPRHLVRRRGQEARLRCSPMKGHSHVYWYRQLPEEGLKFMVYLQKENIIDESGMPKERFSAEFPKEGPSILRIQQVVRGDSAAYFCASSPISSTDTQYFGPGTRLTVL.

The chain employs TRBV3-1 (or the pseudogene TRBV3-2) and TRBJ2-3; 9 nucleotides match TRBD2. The CDR3 extends over 16 amino acids. The ends lost 3 bases at V and 3 bases at J; junction bases unmatched: 7. Germline V gene lookup returns CDR1 LGHDT and CDR2 YNNKEL (reference sequence). The CDR3 loop is CASSHHGGGGTDTQYF. The CDR3 nucleotides read TGTGCCAGCAGCCACCACGGCGGGGGGGGAACAGATACGCAGTATTTT.

This chain uses TRBV18 with TRBJ2-2; 9 bases match TRBD2. Germline V CDR1 and CDR2: KGHSH, LQKENI. V lost 0 bases to trimming and J lost 3 bases; unmatched junction nucleotides: 5. The CDR3 is made up of 17 amino acids. CDR3 nucleotide sequence: TGTGCCAGCTCACCACCGGCCCTAGCGGGATACACCGGGGAGCTGTTTTTT. Translated: CASSPPALAGYTGELFF.

The chain joins TRBV12-3 or TRBV12-4 to TRBJ2-7, with TRBD1 matching over 7 bases. This CDR3 has 13 amino acids. Unmatched junction bases numbered 5, after V lost 5 bases and J lost 4 bases. CDR3 amino acids: CASSTGQLYEQYF. The CDR3 nucleotides are TGTGCCAGCAGTACGGGACAGTTATACGAGCAGTACTTC.

The chain is built from TRBV6-5 and TRBJ1-1; 9 bases fit TRBD1. Germline CDR1 is MNHEY and CDR2 is SVGAGI. CDR3 length: 14 residues. Losses at the gene ends were 6 bases for V and 4 bases for J; bases not matched to a gene: 6. CDR3 sequence reads: CASRQDRGFTEAFF. Written as DNA, the CDR3 is TGTGCCAGCAGGCAAGACAGGGGGTTCACTGAAGCTTTCTTT.

The V and J genes are TRBV4-3 and TRBJ1-4; a possible D gene is TRBD1 (6 bases). CDR3 length: 15 residues. Between the trimmed V and J ends, which lost 0 bases and 4 bases, there was a span of 9 bases. Germline assignment: CDR1 LGHNA and CDR2 YSLEER. CDR3 residues: CASSQEGHINEKLFF. As DNA, the CDR3 is TGCGCCAGCAGCCAAGAGGGACACATTAATGAAAAACTGTTTTTT.

The chain has TRBV3-1 (or the pseudogene TRBV3-2) and TRBJ2-5; maybe TRBD2 (5 bases). The CDR3 has 16 residues. Germline loops: CDR1 LGHDT, CDR2 YNNKEL (reference sequence). V lost 4 bases, J lost 2 bases, and 17 bases lay in between. The CDR3 DNA reads as TGTGCCAGCAGCCCCCGACTAACTGTTATACAAGAGACCCAGTACTTC. Its protein is CASSPRLTVIQETQYF.

This clone is a singleton in its sample. This CDR3 reads CASSPGTFDYEQYF. The DNA of the CDR3 is TGTGCCAGCTCACCCGGGACATTTGACTACGAGCAGTACTTC. The rearrangement links TRBV18 to TRBJ2-7, with D perhaps TRBD1 (6 bases). In germline, CDR1 is KGHSH, CDR2 LQKENI. The CDR3 is 14 residues long. The germline V and J ends were trimmed by 3 bases and 3 bases, with 12 bases remaining between them.

V gene TRBV27 combines with J gene TRBJ1-1; no definite D call. From germline, CDR1 is MNHEY and CDR2 SMNVEV (reference sequence). This CDR3 has 13 residues. V was cut by 5 bases and J by 7 bases, with 14 bases left in between. DNA for the CDR3: TGTGCCAGCAGTGACGCCACAGCCCGTGAAGCTTTCTTT. It specifies CASSDATAREAFF.

V and J are TRBV30 and TRBJ1-5; the D gene is possibly TRBD1 (6 bases). Germline values: CDR1 GTSNPN, CDR2 SVGIG (reference sequence). V gave up 2 bases and J gave up 0 bases, with 11 bases separating them. The CDR3 totals 15 residues. In DNA, the CDR3 is TGTGCCTGGAGTTCCGGGACACATAGCAATCAGCCCCAGCATTTT. Translation: CAWSSGTHSNQPQHF.

This clone was seen just once. The chain combines TRBV6-6 with TRBJ2-1; 11 positions match TRBD2. Unmatched junction bases numbered 14, after V lost 5 bases and J lost 5 bases. The CDR3 runs 18 residues. Germline V CDR1 and CDR2: MNHNY, SVGAGI (reference sequence). CDR3 sequence: CASSHSGRADITDNEQFF. The DNA of the CDR3 is TGTGCCAGCAGTCATAGCGGGAGGGCCGATATTACGGACAATGAGCAGTTCTTC.

This chain uses TRBV20-1 with TRBJ2-7, with D tentatively TRBD2 (6 bases). The germline gives CDR1 DFQATT, CDR2 SNEGSKA (reference sequence). The CDR3 loop spans 16 amino acids. V was shortened by 3 bases and J by 5 bases, with 23 bases between the two germline ends. CDR3 residues: CSASSYSGGVLDEQYF. CDR3 DNA: TGCAGTGCTAGTAGTTATAGTGGAGGGGTGTTGGACGAGCAGTACTTC.

The chain joins TRBV4-1 to TRBJ1-2; TRBD1 matches 8 bases. V dropped 5 bases and J dropped 4; count of bases not matched to a gene: 3. The germline V gene has CDR1 MGHRA and CDR2 YSYEKL. The CDR3 has 13 residues. CDR3 nucleotides: TGCGCCAGCAGCTTCGGACAGGGCTATGGCTACACCTTC. Amino acids: CASSFGQGYGYTF.

This chain joins TRBV23-1 and TRBJ1-2; 9 bases are shared with TRBD1. TRBV23-1 is designated an ORF whose function remains uncertain. The CDR3 runs 15 residues. Losses at the gene ends were 2 bases for V and 1 base for J; bases not matched to a gene: 2. The DNA for the CDR3 is TGCGCCAGCAGTCAACGACAGGGGGTTAACTATGGCTACACCTTC. Protein product: CASSQRQGVNYGYTF.

This clone has just one count. This rearrangement joins TRBV30 to TRBJ1-5; D remains ambiguous. V gave up 8 bases and J gave up 1 base, with 9 bases separating them. The germline V gene has CDR1 GTSNPN and CDR2 SVGIG (reference sequence). The CDR3 extends over 12 amino acids. The CDR3 spells CALSVSNQPQHF. CDR3 in DNA: TGTGCCCTCTCAGTGAGCAATCAGCCCCAGCATTTT.